This passage covers 22 T cell receptor beta chains from one sample sequenced in a study of blood T cell repertoires in COVID-19. Produced via immunoSEQ multiplex PCR; TCRdb's table is partial and in-frame only. The sample contains over 350,000 clones, approximately 90% of which appear only once. The sequenced sample consisted of peripheral blood. Receptor source: a woman aged 30 to 39 with acute or convalescent COVID-19.

This chain connects TRBV27 to TRBJ2-7, with D uncertain. Looked up from germline, CDR1 is MNHEY and CDR2 is SMNVEV (reference sequence). V gave up 3 bases and J gave up 3 bases, with 6 bases separating them. This CDR3 has 12 amino acids. CDR3: CASSLPGYEQYF. CDR3 nucleotide sequence: TGTGCCAGCAGTTTGCCAGGCTACGAGCAGTACTTC.

This chain connects TRBV7-2 to TRBJ1-2, with D possibly being TRBD1 (5 bases). Trimming removed 5 bases at V and 4 bases at J, with 20 bases between. Germline CDR1 is SGHTA and CDR2 is FQGNSA. The CDR3 spans 16 residues. The CDR3 protein is CASSREDLRAPYGYTF. The CDR3 DNA is TGTGCCAGCAGCCGTGAGGACCTCAGGGCTCCCTATGGCTACACCTTC.

The V gene is TRBV6-5, the J gene TRBJ1-1; possibly TRBD1 for D (6 bases). V dropped 2 bases and J dropped 11 bases, with 12 bases sitting between them. The germline gives CDR1 MNHEY, CDR2 SVGAGI. The CDR3 runs to 12 residues. The CDR3 DNA follows: TGTGCCAGCAGTTACCAGGGGAGAAATGCTTTCTTT. Protein: CASSYQGRNAFF.

CDR3 in amino acids: CASSLFRDYTF. In nucleotides, the CDR3 is TGTGCCAGCAGTTTATTCCGGGACTACACCTTC. V usage is TRBV28 and J usage is TRBJ1-2; D gene uncertain. The CDR3 spans 11 residues. With 1 base removed from V and 10 bases from J, the gap between germline ends came to 7 bases. Looked up from germline, CDR1 is MDHEN and CDR2 is SYDVKM.

The rearrangement joins TRBV11-2 to TRBJ2-7, with 7 bases that match TRBD1. From germline, CDR1 is SGHAT and CDR2 FQNNGV. The CDR3 runs 15 residues. The junction had 7 bases not matched to a gene; V was cut back by 1 base and J by 4 bases. CDR3 nucleotides: TGTGCCAGCAGCTTAGCAGCCGGGACAGCGTACGAGCAGTACTTC. Amino acids: CASSLAAGTAYEQYF.

The chain links TRBV4-1 to TRBJ2-1; D gene uncertain. V lost 2 bases and J 3 bases, leaving 11 bases between the germline ends. CDR3 length: 15 residues. The germline gives CDR1 MGHRA, CDR2 YSYEKL. CDR3 loop: CASSQSVPSYNEQFF. In nucleotides, the CDR3 is TGCGCCAGCAGCCAATCGGTTCCTAGCTACAATGAGCAGTTCTTC.

The chain carries TRBV20-1 and TRBJ1-1; D call uncertain. The V end was cut by 3 bases, the J end by 2 bases, with 10 bases between. CDR1 is DFQATT and CDR2 is SNEGSKA in the germline V gene (reference sequence). CDR3 length equals 13 residues. CDR3 region: CSASIHQNTEAFF. The CDR3 bases are TGCAGTGCTAGTATACACCAAAACACTGAAGCTTTCTTT.

V and J are TRBV12-3 or TRBV12-4 and TRBJ2-3, with D unresolved. The CDR3 spans 12 residues. V lost 3 bases and J lost 4, with 5 bases in between. The CDR3 loop reads CASSLLADTQYF. The CDR3 nucleotides are TGTGCCAGCAGTTTGCTAGCAGATACGCAGTATTTT.

The genes are TRBV12-3 or TRBV12-4 and TRBJ1-1; D not resolved. CDR3 length: 13 residues. V gave up 7 bases and J gave up 2 bases, with 11 bases separating them. The CDR3 is CASTGGVNTEAFF. The CDR3 region has the DNA TGTGCCAGCACCGGCGGAGTAAACACTGAAGCTTTCTTT.

The CDR3 loop is CAWQGRGELFF. The CDR3 nucleotides are TGTGCCTGGCAGGGGCGGGGGGAGCTGTTTTTT. The rearrangement links TRBV30 to TRBJ2-2; tentatively, D is TRBD1 (6 bases). This CDR3 contains 11 residues. The germline V gene encodes CDR1 GTSNPN and CDR2 SVGIG (reference sequence). Deletions cut 5 bases from V and 8 bases from J, with 9 bases between. The whole variable domain, remainder taken from reference TRBV30 and TRBJ2-2, is SQTIHQWPATLVQPVGSPLSLECTVEGTSNPNLYWYRQAAGRGLQLLFYSVGIGQISSEVPQNLSASRPQDRQFILSSKKLLLSDSGFYLCAWQGRGELFFGEGSRLTVL.

As DNA, the CDR3 is TGCAGTGCTAGTTCGTTAAGGGGGGGGGCGAGAGAGACCCAGTACTTC. This translates into CSASSLRGGARETQYF. The V and J genes are TRBV20-1 and TRBJ2-5, with D possibly matching TRBD2 (7 bases). CDR3 size: 16 residues. V gave up 3 bases and J gave up 4 bases, with 21 bases separating them. Germline CDR1 reads DFQATT; CDR2 reads SNEGSKA (reference sequence).

This clone was recorded a few times. J is TRBJ2-3 and V is TRBV3-1 (or the pseudogene TRBV3-2); D remains ambiguous. CDR3 length: 15 amino acids. The V end was cut by 1 base, the J end by 6 bases, with 14 bases between. Germline CDR1 reads LGHDT; CDR2 reads YNNKEL (reference sequence). The CDR3 DNA reads as TGTGCCAGCAGCCAAGGCCAAATAGGAGCGGATACGCAGTATTTT. It is translated as CASSQGQIGADTQYF.

The CDR3 nucleotides are TGTGCCAGCAGTTACCAAGCGACTCGGGATGGGGAGCTGTTTTTT. Residues: CASSYQATRDGELFF. The V and J genes are TRBV6-5 and TRBJ2-2, with D possibly TRBD2 on 5 matching bases. Per germline, CDR1 MNHEY and CDR2 SVGAGI. Deletions cut 2 bases from V and 8 bases from J, with 15 bases between. This CDR3 has 15 residues.

The J gene is TRBJ2-2, the V gene TRBV15; D is possibly TRBD2 (5 bases). Germline values: CDR1 LNHNV, CDR2 YYDKDF (reference sequence). Trimming removed 0 bases from V and 5 bases from J, with 10 bases in between. The CDR3 extends over 15 amino acids. The CDR3, as DNA: TGTGCCACCAGCAGAGATCTGAGGGCAACCGGGGAGCTGTTTTTT. This gives the protein CATSRDLRATGELFF.

The chain is built from TRBV9 and TRBJ2-5, with 8 nucleotides matching TRBD2. The germline gives CDR1 SGDLS, CDR2 YYNGEE. After removal of 0 bases from V and 1 base from J, the junction contained 5 bases not matched to a gene. The CDR3 covers 16 residues. CDR3 in DNA: TGTGCCAGCAGCGTAGGATCTCGGGGGGGCCAAGAGACCCAGTACTTC. This encodes CASSVGSRGGQETQYF. Combining the CDR3 with reference TRBV9 and TRBJ2-5 gives the whole variable domain DSGVTQTPKHLITATGQRVTLRCSPRSGDLSVYWYQQSLDQGLQFLIQYYNGEERAKGNILERFSAQQFPDLHSELNLSSLELGDSALYFCASSVGSRGGQETQYFGPGTRLLVL.

The chain joins TRBV9 to TRBJ2-2; D possibly corresponds to TRBD2 (7 bases). V was shortened by 6 bases and J by 4 bases, with 22 bases between the two germline ends. The germline V gene has CDR1 SGDLS and CDR2 YYNGEE. This CDR3 has 17 amino acids. The CDR3 DNA is TGTGCCAGCACCGTCGGGACAAAACCGGGGGGCACCGGGGAGCTGTTTTTT. Its protein product is CASTVGTKPGGTGELFF.

V gene TRBV6-5 combines with J gene TRBJ2-3, with 9 positions matching TRBD1. The CDR3 runs to 15 residues. J gave up 4 bases and V 6 bases, and 8 bases lay outside the gene matches. In germline, CDR1 is MNHEY, CDR2 SVGAGI. CDR3 region: CASSKVDRGADTQYF. The DNA of the CDR3 is TGTGCCAGCAGCAAGGTGGACAGGGGAGCAGATACGCAGTATTTT.

The chain uses TRBV3-1 (or the pseudogene TRBV3-2) and TRBJ2-3; tentative D call: TRBD2 (6 bases). Trimming pared 0 bases from V and 1 base from J, leaving 8 bases between. The CDR3 length is 15 residues. Germline lookup yields CDR1 LGHDT and CDR2 YNNKEL (reference sequence). DNA of the CDR3: TGTGCCAGCAGCCAAGAGCGGGGAGGCACAGATACGCAGTATTTT. Translated: CASSQERGGTDTQYF.

CDR3 sequence: CASSSYGTVLGAEAFF. CDR3 sequence (DNA): TGTGCCAGCAGCTCTTACGGGACAGTTTTGGGCGCTGAAGCTTTCTTT. The chain joins TRBV5-4 to TRBJ1-1; 7 bases fit TRBD1. The CDR3 has 16 residues. Losses at the gene ends were 3 bases for V and 6 bases for J; bases not matched to a gene: 14. Germline lookup yields CDR1 SGHNT and CDR2 YYREEE (reference sequence).

V usage is TRBV2 and J usage is TRBJ2-2, with 8 positions matching TRBD1. CDR3 length equals 14 residues. Looked up from germline, CDR1 is SNHLY and CDR2 is FYNNEI. The V gene end was trimmed by 6 bases and the J gene end by 4 bases; junction bases not matched to a gene: 4. The CDR3 spells CASSVTGGTGELFF. The DNA for the CDR3 is TGTGCCAGCAGCGTTACAGGGGGCACCGGGGAGCTGTTTTTT.

The table lists this clone with a count of one. The chain recombines TRBV11-2 with TRBJ1-2; D unresolved. The CDR3 loop spans 15 amino acids. Trimming removed 1 base from V and 6 bases from J, with 15 bases in between. Germline V gene lookup returns CDR1 SGHAT and CDR2 FQNNGV. CDR3: CASSLVGEVGDGYTF. The CDR3 nucleotides are TGTGCCAGCAGCTTAGTGGGAGAGGTTGGTGATGGCTACACCTTC.

This clone was counted once. The J gene is TRBJ1-1, the V gene TRBV7-9; D gene ambiguous. CDR3 length: 14 amino acids. The V end lost 4 bases, the J end lost 5 bases, and 14 bases lay between the germline ends. Germline V lookup: CDR1 SEHNR, CDR2 FQNEAQ (reference sequence). As DNA, the CDR3 is TGTGCCAGCAGCTCCGGCGCGGGCGGGACTGAAGCTTTCTTT. Translation gives CASSSGAGGTEAFF.